Sequencing of this TCR beta chain was carried out in a study of T cell clonotyping in hematopoietic cell transplantation. The CDR3 covers 16 residues. V dropped 4 bases and J dropped 0 bases, with 16 bases sitting between them. Germline-derived CDR1 and CDR2 are SGHNT and YENEEA. The table came from immunoSEQ multiplex PCR; TCRdb's copy has only in-frame clones and leaves some out. The top ten clones hold less than 15% of a sample with around 11,000 clones, roughly 90% of them seen once. Findings of the study overall: Pathologically expanded recipient clonotypes increased progressively from day 30 to day 180 as diversity fell.

Sample time point: recipient sample about 28 days before transplant, after cytoreduction. Points on this clone: Its antigen is undetermined.

The sequence came from a woman in her thirties or forties with acute myeloid leukemia. Some clones in this sample may be carry-over from other donors' samples. The sequencing here drew on peripheral blood mononuclear cells, taken before stem cell transplant. The chain employs TRBV11-3 and TRBJ2-7; D is perhaps TRBD2 (6 bases). The CDR3 sequence: CASSWNWGDFSYEQYF. CDR3 coding DNA: TGTGCCAGCAGCTGGAATTGGGGGGACTTCTCCTACGAGCAGTACTTC. The whole variable domain, remainder taken from reference TRBV11-3 and TRBJ2-7, is EAGVVQSPRYKIIEKKQPVAFWCNPISGHNTLYWYLQNLGQGPELLIRYENEEAVDDSQLPKDRFSAERLKGVDSTLKIQPAELGDSAVYLCASSWNWGDFSYEQYFGPGTRLTVT.